What follows describes a single TCR beta chain. These data are taken from a study of shared clonotypes between healthy human individuals. The data were produced by immunoSEQ multiplex PCR, yet TCRdb's version contains in-frame clones alone and is incomplete. The data show around 2.1 million clones, 90% to 96% seen once. Germline V gene sequence: CDR1 GTSNPN, CDR2 SVGIG (reference sequence). CDR3 length equals 12 residues. The V end was cut by 3 bases, the J end by 3 bases, with 9 bases between. The receptor was isolated from a man aged 18 to 30 in good health. V is TRBV30 and J is TRBJ2-7; possible D gene TRBD2, 6 bases. The sequencing sample was made of naive CD4+ T cells sorted from blood. Documented subset: CD45RA+ positively selected. The CDR3 DNA follows: TGTGCCTGGAGCCGGCGGGACTACGAGCAGTACTTC. Residues: CAWSRRDYEQYF. Complete variable domain (other parts from reference TRBV30 and TRBJ2-7): SQTIHQWPATLVQPVGSPLSLECTVEGTSNPNLYWYRQAAGRGLQLLFYSVGIGQISSEVPQNLSASRPQDRQFILSSKKLLLSDSGFYLCAWSRRDYEQYFGPGTRLTVT.